The next 16 T cell receptor beta chains were all read from a single sample in a study of blood T cell repertoires in COVID-19. Produced via immunoSEQ multiplex PCR; TCRdb's table is partial and in-frame only. Here the sample spans more than 55,000 clones, approximately 90% being singletons. The sequenced sample consisted of peripheral blood. The receptor source for this set is a woman aged 70-85 years with acute or convalescent COVID-19.

This rearrangement joins TRBV12-3 or TRBV12-4 to TRBJ1-1; unclear D gene. With 7 bases removed from V and 0 bases from J, the gap between germline ends came to 9 bases. This CDR3 has 13 amino acids. The CDR3 DNA reads TGTGCCAGCATCTCCCAGGTGAACACTGAAGCTTTCTTT. This translates into CASISQVNTEAFF.

The CDR3 loop reads CASSYSTGTETYEQYF. The CDR3 DNA is TGTGCCAGCAGTTACTCGACCGGGACAGAGACCTACGAGCAGTACTTC. The chain has TRBV6-2 or TRBV6-3 and TRBJ2-7, with 7 positions matching TRBD1. Germline V gives CDR1 MNHEY, CDR2 SVGEGT. This CDR3 region has 16 residues. V gave up 0 bases and J gave up 2 bases; unmatched junction bases: 7.

This clone was picked up one time. V and J are TRBV9 and TRBJ1-1; 7 bases agree with TRBD1. The CDR3 runs to 15 residues. J gave up 4 bases and V 0 bases, and 6 bases lay outside the gene matches. Looked up from germline, CDR1 is SGDLS and CDR2 is YYNGEE. As DNA, the CDR3 is TGTGCCAGCAGCGTAGACTCAGGGGGGAGCACTGAAGCTTTCTTT. Protein sequence: CASSVDSGGSTEAFF.

The rearrangement uses TRBV28 and TRBJ2-1; no definite D call. Germline-derived CDR1 and CDR2 are MDHEN and SYDVKM. This CDR3 is 11 amino acids long. V lost 4 bases to trimming and J lost 9 bases, with 7 bases between them. Written as DNA, the CDR3 is TGTGCCAGCAGTTCCCCCGGTGAGCAGTTCTTC. Translated, it gives CASSSPGEQFF.

The CDR3 DNA sequence: TGTGCCAGCAGCTTGGCTGGGACAGTGGAAGGTGAGCAGTACTTC. Amino acids: CASSLAGTVEGEQYF. The chain has TRBV5-4 and TRBJ2-7; 7 bases fit TRBD1. Per the germline V gene, CDR1 is SGHNT and CDR2 is YYREEE (reference sequence). V dropped 0 bases and J dropped 7; count of bases not matched to a gene: 10. The CDR3 extends over 15 amino acids. Combining the CDR3 with reference TRBV5-4 and TRBJ2-7 gives the whole variable domain ETGVTQSPTHLIKTRGQQVTLRCSSQSGHNTVSWYQQALGQGPQFIFQYYREEENGRGNFPPRFSGLQFPNYSSELNVNALELDDSALYLCASSLAGTVEGEQYFGPGTRLTVT.

This clone was seen once. The chain joins TRBV7-3 to TRBJ1-1; D is possibly TRBD1 (5 bases). Germline CDR1 reads SGHTA; CDR2 reads FQGTGA. Trimming removed 4 bases from V and 7 bases from J, with 22 bases in between. The CDR3 extends over 16 amino acids. In DNA, the CDR3 is TGTGCCAGCAGCTCCTCCGTGGGGGGAGTTCTTAATGAAGCTTTCTTT. Residues: CASSSSVGGVLNEAFF.

The genes are TRBV5-1 and TRBJ2-1; no definite D call. Trimming removed 2 bases at V and 1 base at J, with 10 bases between. Germline-derived CDR1 and CDR2 are SGHRS and YFSETQ. This CDR3 contains 15 residues. DNA for the CDR3: TGCGCCAGCAGCTTTGACACTTCTTCCTACAATGAGCAGTTCTTC. Translated: CASSFDTSSYNEQFF. Full variable domain (rest looked up from reference TRBV5-1 and TRBJ2-1): KAGVTQTPRYLIKTRGQQVTLSCSPISGHRSVSWYQQTPGQGLQFLFEYFSETQRNKGNFPGRFSGRQFSNSRSEMNVSTLELGDSALYLCASSFDTSSYNEQFFGPGTRLTVL.

The chain is built from TRBV5-6 and TRBJ2-3, with 9 bases lining up with TRBD2. This CDR3 contains 16 residues. Looked up from germline, CDR1 is SGHDT and CDR2 is YYEEEE. The junction had 2 bases not matched to a gene; V was cut back by 0 bases and J by 0 bases. The CDR3 nucleotides read TGTGCCAGCAGCTTGGGGACTAGCGATAGCACAGATACGCAGTATTTT. This translates into CASSLGTSDSTDTQYF.

V gene TRBV5-4 combines with J gene TRBJ2-5; possible D gene TRBD1, 7 bases. Trimming left V 5 bases short and J 5 bases short, with 22 bases between. This CDR3 comprises 16 residues. The germline V gene has CDR1 SGHNT and CDR2 YYREEE (reference sequence). The DNA of the CDR3 is TGTGCCAGCAGTTTTGGAGGGGGCTTGGGTGCGGAGACCCAGTACTTC. It codes for CASSFGGGLGAETQYF.

The chain is built from TRBV5-1 and TRBJ1-3; the D is unclear. The CDR3 loop spans 12 amino acids. Trimming took off 4 bases at V and 4 bases at J, with 6 bases between the two ends. Germline V lookup: CDR1 SGHRS, CDR2 YFSETQ. CDR3 in DNA: TGCGCCAGCAGCACTTCAGGAAACACCATATATTTT. This translates into CASSTSGNTIYF.

This rearrangement joins TRBV9 to TRBJ2-2; D possibly corresponds to TRBD2 (6 bases). The germline gives CDR1 SGDLS, CDR2 YYNGEE. The CDR3 contains 16 residues. The V end was cut by 4 bases, the J end by 3 bases, with 16 bases between. The CDR3 DNA is TGTGCCAGCAGCCCCCGAGTAGCGGAGTACACCGGGGAGCTGTTTTTT. Its protein product is CASSPRVAEYTGELFF.

The gene calls are TRBV19 and TRBJ2-5; weak D call: TRBD1 (5 bases). This CDR3 comprises 14 residues. From germline, CDR1 is LNHDA and CDR2 SQIVND (reference sequence). With 6 bases removed from V and 0 bases from J, the gap between germline ends came to 11 bases. The CDR3 nucleotides read TGTGCCAGTAGACAGGCTGGGAACCAAGAGACCCAGTACTTC. Protein product: CASRQAGNQETQYF.

The chain carries TRBV5-1 and TRBJ1-1; 9 bases are a match to TRBD1. V was clipped by 4 bases and J by 3 bases; unmatched bases: 7. The CDR3 has 15 residues. Germline CDR1 reads SGHRS; CDR2 reads YFSETQ. Here the CDR3 reads CASSLQGAQYTEAFF. DNA of the CDR3: TGCGCCAGCAGCCTACAGGGGGCACAGTACACTGAAGCTTTCTTT. The entire variable domain, with the rest obtained from reference TRBV5-1 and TRBJ1-1, is as follows: KAGVTQTPRYLIKTRGQQVTLSCSPISGHRSVSWYQQTPGQGLQFLFEYFSETQRNKGNFPGRFSGRQFSNSRSEMNVSTLELGDSALYLCASSLQGAQYTEAFFGQGTRLTVV.

The V and J genes are TRBV11-2 and TRBJ1-5; 7 bases are shared with TRBD1. Germline CDR1 reads SGHAT; CDR2 reads FQNNGV. V lost 5 bases to trimming and J lost 2 bases; unmatched junction nucleotides: 6. The CDR3 length is 15 residues. The CDR3 spells CASSEGAGGNQPQHF. Here the CDR3 DNA reads TGTGCCAGCAGCGAGGGGGCAGGGGGCAATCAGCCCCAGCATTTT.

This clone was seen a single time. This chain uses TRBV19 with TRBJ2-7; TRBD1 aligns across 10 bases. This CDR3 comprises 15 residues. CDR1 is LNHDA and CDR2 is SQIVND in the germline V gene (reference sequence). V trimming: 5 bases; J trimming: 4 bases; junction bases outside the gene matches: 8. The CDR3 sequence: CASSQDRGRKYEQYF. The CDR3 DNA is TGTGCCAGTAGTCAAGACAGGGGGCGAAAATACGAGCAGTACTTC.

This chain uses TRBV6-5 with TRBJ2-7; 9 bases fit TRBD1. From germline, CDR1 is MNHEY and CDR2 SVGAGI. The CDR3 covers 14 residues. V was pared by 2 bases and J by 7 bases, with 6 bases of the junction left unmatched. The DNA for the CDR3 is TGTGCCAGCAGTTACAGGGACAGGGCGGGAGAGCAGTACTTC. Its protein product is CASSYRDRAGEQYF.